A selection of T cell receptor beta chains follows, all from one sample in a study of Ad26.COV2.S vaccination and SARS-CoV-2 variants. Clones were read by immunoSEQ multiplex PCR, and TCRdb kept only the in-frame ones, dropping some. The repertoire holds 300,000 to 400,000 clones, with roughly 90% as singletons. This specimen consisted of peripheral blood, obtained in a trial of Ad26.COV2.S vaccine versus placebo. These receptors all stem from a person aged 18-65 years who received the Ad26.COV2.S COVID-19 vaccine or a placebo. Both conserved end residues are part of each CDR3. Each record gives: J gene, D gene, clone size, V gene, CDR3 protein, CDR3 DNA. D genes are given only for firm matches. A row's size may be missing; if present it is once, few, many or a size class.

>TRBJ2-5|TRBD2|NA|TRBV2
CASSSGGAGKTQYF
TGTGCCAGCAGCAGCGGGGGGGCCGGTAAGACCCAGTACTTC
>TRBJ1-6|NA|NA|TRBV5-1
CASSLEFGERNSPLHF
TGCGCCAGCAGCTTGGAATTCGGGGAGAGAAATTCACCCCTCCACTTT
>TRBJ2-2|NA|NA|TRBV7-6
CASRLKPGTGELFF
TGTGCCAGCAGACTTAAGCCAGGAACCGGGGAGCTGTTTTTT
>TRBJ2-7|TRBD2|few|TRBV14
CASSLPTGLASEQYF
TGTGCCAGCAGCCTACCGACAGGACTAGCGTCCGAGCAGTACTTC
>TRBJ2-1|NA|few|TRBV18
CASSPSSGPTVEQFF
TGTGCCAGCTCACCAAGTAGCGGACCCACCGTTGAGCAGTTCTTC
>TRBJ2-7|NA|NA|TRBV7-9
CASSLAAAGSYEQYF
TGTGCCAGCAGCTTAGCTGCGGCAGGATCCTACGAGCAGTACTTC
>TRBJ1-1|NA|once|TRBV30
CAWSVSRGLEFRPPEAFF
TGTGCCTGGAGTGTATCCCGGGGATTGGAATTTCGGCCTCCTGAAGCTTTCTTT
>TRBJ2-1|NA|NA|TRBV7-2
CASSLGEYNEQFF
TGTGCCAGCAGCTTAGGGGAGTACAATGAGCAGTTCTTC
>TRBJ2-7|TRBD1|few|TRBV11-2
CASIGTDSYEQYF
TGTGCCAGCATAGGGACAGACTCCTACGAGCAGTACTTC
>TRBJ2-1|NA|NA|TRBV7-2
CASSRGGSREQFF
TGTGCCAGCAGCCGGGGAGGTAGCCGTGAGCAGTTCTTC
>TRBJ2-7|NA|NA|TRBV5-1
CASSLGADYEQYF
TGCGCCAGCAGCTTAGGGGCAGACTACGAGCAGTACTTC
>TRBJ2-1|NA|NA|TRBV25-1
CASSEQGLNEQFF
TGTGCCAGCAGTGAACAGGGGCTGAATGAGCAGTTCTTC
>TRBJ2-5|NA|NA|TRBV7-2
CASSLSLQETQYF
TGTGCCAGCAGCTTATCTCTACAAGAGACCCAGTACTTC
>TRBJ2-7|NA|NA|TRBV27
CASSPHRASYEQYF
TGTGCCAGCAGTCCTCACAGGGCCTCCTACGAGCAGTACTTC
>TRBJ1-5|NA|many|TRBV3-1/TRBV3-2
CASSQEQAQPQHF
TGTGCCAGCAGCCAAGAGCAAGCACAGCCCCAGCATTTT
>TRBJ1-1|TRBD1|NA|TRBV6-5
CASSLDRANTEAFF
TGTGCCAGCAGTTTGGACAGGGCGAACACTGAAGCTTTCTTT
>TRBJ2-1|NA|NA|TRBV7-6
CASSLKEFSNEQFF
TGTGCCAGCAGCTTAAAAGAGTTCTCCAATGAGCAGTTCTTC
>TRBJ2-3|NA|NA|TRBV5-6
CASSFSGAWGTQYF
TGTGCCAGCAGCTTTTCGGGGGCCTGGGGTACGCAGTATTTT
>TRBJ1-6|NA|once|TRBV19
CASSRTGDSPLHF
TGTGCCAGTAGTCGCACAGGAGATTCACCCCTCCACTTT
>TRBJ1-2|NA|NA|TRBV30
CAWSWTPLGDYGYTF
TGTGCCTGGAGTTGGACGCCGTTAGGGGACTATGGCTACACCTTC
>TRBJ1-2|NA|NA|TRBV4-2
CASSRETALPYTF
TGTGCCAGCAGCCGAGAGACAGCACTACCCTACACCTTC
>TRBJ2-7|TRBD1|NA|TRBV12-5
CASGKGQACHEQYF
TGTGCTAGTGGGAAAGGACAGGCTTGCCACGAGCAGTACTTC
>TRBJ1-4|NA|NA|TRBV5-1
CASSSRTEATNEKLFF
TGCGCCAGCAGCTCCCGGACTGAGGCAACTAATGAAAAACTGTTTTTT
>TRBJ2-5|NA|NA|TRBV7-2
CASSLDREKETQYF
TGTGCCAGCAGCTTAGACAGGGAAAAAGAGACCCAGTACTTC
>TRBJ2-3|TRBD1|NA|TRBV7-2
CASTRGRSDTQYF
TGTGCCAGCACCAGGGGGCGCTCAGATACGCAGTATTTT
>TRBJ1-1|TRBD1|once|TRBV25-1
CASGGDRGNTEAFF
TGTGCCAGCGGGGGAGACAGGGGGAACACTGAAGCTTTCTTT
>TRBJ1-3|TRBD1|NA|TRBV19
CASSKDRGDTIYF
TGTGCCAGTAGTAAGGACAGGGGTGACACCATATATTTT
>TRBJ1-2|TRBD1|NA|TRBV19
CASSPSTTGGGGYTF
TGTGCCAGTAGTCCCTCAACCACAGGGGGTGGTGGCTACACCTTC
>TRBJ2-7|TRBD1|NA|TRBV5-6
CASSPSIGQGYEQYF
TGTGCCAGCAGCCCTTCCATCGGACAGGGCTACGAGCAGTACTTC
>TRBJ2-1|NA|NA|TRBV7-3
CASSLPAESYNEQFF
TGTGCCAGCAGCTTACCGGCGGAATCCTACAATGAGCAGTTCTTC
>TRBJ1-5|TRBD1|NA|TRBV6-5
CASSRGTGGNQPQHF
TGTGCCAGCAGTCGAGGGACAGGGGGCAATCAGCCCCAGCATTTT
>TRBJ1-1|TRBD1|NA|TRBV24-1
CASQGANTEAFF
TGTGCCTCGCAGGGGGCGAACACTGAAGCTTTCTTT
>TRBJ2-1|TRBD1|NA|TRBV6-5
CASSYDRGLHYNEQFF
TGTGCCAGCAGTTATGACAGGGGGCTACACTACAATGAGCAGTTCTTC